This TCR beta chain was documented in a study of shared clonotypes between healthy human individuals. Naive-designated CD8 cells lacked CD45RO, were positively enriched for CCR7, and omitted terminally differentiated effector memory CD45RA+ cells. The germline V gene has CDR1 SNHLY and CDR2 FYNNEI. J gave up 2 bases and V 5 bases, and 6 bases lay outside the gene matches. This CDR3 is 15 amino acids long. Libraries were prepared by immunoSEQ multiplex PCR; TCRdb keeps only in-frame clonotypes and omits some of them. The sample holds around 1,900,000 clones, approximately 92% seen once. This clone turned up a few times.

The rearrangement uses TRBV2 and TRBJ1-5, with TRBD1 identical over 7 bases. Sequencing used naive CD8+ T cells from PBMCs. This TCR was sampled from a man between 18 and 35 years old in good health. Some clones in this sample may be carry-over from other donors' samples. CDR3: CASSPGQFGNQPQHF. The CDR3 DNA reads as TGTGCCAGCAGTCCGGGACAGTTTGGCAATCAGCCCCAGCATTTT.